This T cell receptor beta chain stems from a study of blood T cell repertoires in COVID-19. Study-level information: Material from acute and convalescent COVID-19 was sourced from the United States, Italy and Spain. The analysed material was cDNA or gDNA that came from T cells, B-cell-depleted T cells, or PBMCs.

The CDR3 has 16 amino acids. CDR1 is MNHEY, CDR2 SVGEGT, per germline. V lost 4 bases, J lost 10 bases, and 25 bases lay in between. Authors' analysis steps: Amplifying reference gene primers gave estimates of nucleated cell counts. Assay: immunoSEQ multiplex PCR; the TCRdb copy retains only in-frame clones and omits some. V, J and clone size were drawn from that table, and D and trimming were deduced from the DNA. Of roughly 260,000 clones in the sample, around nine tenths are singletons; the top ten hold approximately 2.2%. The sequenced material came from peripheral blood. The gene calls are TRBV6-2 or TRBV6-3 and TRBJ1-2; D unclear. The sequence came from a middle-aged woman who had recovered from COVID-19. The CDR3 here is CASSSQKFRPERHYTF. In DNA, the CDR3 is TGTGCCAGCAGTTCCCAAAAATTTCGTCCCGAGAGGCACTACACCTTC.